Below are 14 T cell receptor beta chains sequenced from a single sample in a study of blood T cell repertoires in COVID-19. TCRdb's table, derived via immunoSEQ multiplex PCR, lists solely in-frame clones and lacks some. This table holds 300,000 or so clones, 80% to 90% found once. The sequenced sample was peripheral blood. The receptors here all came from a woman in her forties or fifties with acute or convalescent COVID-19.

The rearrangement links TRBV7-9 to TRBJ2-7; 8 bases are shared with TRBD2. The junction had 4 bases not matched to a gene; V was cut back by 3 bases and J by 0 bases. This CDR3 spans 15 amino acids. Germline CDR1 reads SEHNR; CDR2 reads FQNEAQ (reference sequence). The CDR3 nucleotides read TGTGCCAGCAGCTTTGAGCTAGCGGGCTCCTACGAGCAGTACTTC. Its protein product is CASSFELAGSYEQYF.

The chain joins TRBV3-1 (or the pseudogene TRBV3-2) to TRBJ2-7; D remains unclear. The CDR3 covers 12 residues. The V end lost 4 bases, the J end lost 3 bases, and 7 bases lay between the germline ends. Per the germline V gene, CDR1 is LGHDT and CDR2 is YNNKEL (reference sequence). The CDR3 bases are TGTGCCAGCAGCCCCCCGGGCTACGAGCAGTACTTC. Translated, it gives CASSPPGYEQYF.

The rearrangement links TRBV30 to TRBJ1-4, with D possibly being TRBD1 (5 bases). Germline CDR1 reads GTSNPN; CDR2 reads SVGIG (reference sequence). V lost 0 bases and J lost 6, with 11 bases in between. The CDR3 has 14 amino acids. The CDR3 DNA reads TGTGCCTGGAGTGTAGGGCAGGGCTATGAAAAACTGTTTTTT. Protein sequence: CAWSVGQGYEKLFF.

The chain carries TRBV12-5 and TRBJ2-2, with TRBD2 as a possible D gene (6 bases). The CDR3 spans 13 residues. CDR1 is LGHNT and CDR2 is FRNRAP in the germline V gene. V was trimmed by 3 bases and J by 8 bases, leaving 10 bases between them. The CDR3 region is CASGFGGLGELFF. In DNA form, the CDR3 reads TGTGCTAGTGGTTTCGGGGGTTTGGGGGAGCTGTTTTTT.

This chain connects TRBV19 to TRBJ2-4; perhaps TRBD1 as D (5 bases). Per germline, CDR1 LNHDA and CDR2 SQIVND (reference sequence). This CDR3 spans 14 amino acids. Trimming pared 5 bases from V and 2 bases from J, leaving 10 bases between. DNA for the CDR3: TGTGCCAGTAGTTTTCCAGGGACCAAAAACATTCAGTACTTC. Translation: CASSFPGTKNIQYF. Drawing the rest from reference TRBV19 and TRBJ2-4, the complete variable domain is DGGITQSPKYLFRKEGQNVTLSCEQNLNHDAMYWYRQDPGQGLRLIYYSQIVNDFQKGDIAEGYSVSREKKESFPLTVTSAQKNPTAFYLCASSFPGTKNIQYFGAGTRLSVL.

This sequence joins TRBV19 and TRBJ1-5, with TRBD1 identical over 8 bases. Germline CDR1 is LNHDA and CDR2 is SQIVND (reference sequence). Germline trimming cut 3 bases from V and 1 base from J; bases unmatched to any gene: 11. The length of the CDR3 is 18 residues. The CDR3 spells CASSILQGAGGSNQPQHF. CDR3 DNA: TGTGCCAGTAGTATCCTTCAGGGGGCAGGTGGAAGCAATCAGCCCCAGCATTTT. Combining the CDR3 with reference TRBV19 and TRBJ1-5 gives the whole variable domain DGGITQSPKYLFRKEGQNVTLSCEQNLNHDAMYWYRQDPGQGLRLIYYSQIVNDFQKGDIAEGYSVSREKKESFPLTVTSAQKNPTAFYLCASSILQGAGGSNQPQHFGDGTRLSIL.

V and J are TRBV10-3 and TRBJ1-5; unclear D gene. CDR3 length: 13 residues. The V gene lost 6 bases and the J gene lost 3 bases, with 9 bases spanning the gap. Germline assignment: CDR1 ENHRY and CDR2 SYGVKD. DNA for the CDR3: TGTGCCATCAGAGGACTGACCAATCAGCCCCAGCATTTT. Translated, it gives CAIRGLTNQPQHF.

This clone has a handful of counts. The chain joins TRBV30 to TRBJ2-7; TRBD2 aligns across 9 bases. The CDR3 sequence is 16 residues long. Germline loops: CDR1 GTSNPN, CDR2 SVGIG (reference sequence). After removal of 2 bases from V and 1 base from J, the junction contained 9 bases not matched to a gene. CDR3 sequence reads: CAWSTYFSGRSYEQYF. DNA for the CDR3: TGTGCCTGGAGTACTTACTTTAGCGGGAGATCCTACGAGCAGTACTTC.

CDR3 nucleotide sequence: TGTGCCAGCAGTTTGTTACAGGGAAGAGGAGAGACCCAGTACTTC. Its translation is CASSLLQGRGETQYF. This rearrangement joins TRBV27 to TRBJ2-5; D is perhaps TRBD1 (6 bases). CDR3 size: 15 residues. V was pared by 3 bases and J by 4 bases, with 15 bases between. The germline gives CDR1 MNHEY, CDR2 SMNVEV (reference sequence).

The chain combines TRBV30 with TRBJ2-1; 11 bases are a match to TRBD1. V lost 4 bases, J lost 2 bases, and 1 base stayed unmatched. CDR1 is GTSNPN, CDR2 SVGIG, per germline (reference sequence). This CDR3 spans 14 amino acids. CDR3 loop: CAWKGQGAYNEQFF. The CDR3 DNA reads TGTGCCTGGAAGGGACAGGGGGCCTACAATGAGCAGTTCTTC.

This chain links TRBV19 with TRBJ1-5; D is perhaps TRBD1 (5 bases). Trimming stripped 7 bases from V and 10 bases from J, with 20 bases between. This CDR3 comprises 14 residues. Germline loops: CDR1 LNHDA, CDR2 SQIVND (reference sequence). The CDR3 loop is CASTWGGRSDPQHF. In nucleotides, the CDR3 is TGTGCCAGTACCTGGGGGGGGAGAAGTGACCCCCAGCATTTT.

This chain links TRBV6-4 with TRBJ2-7; no clear D. Per germline, CDR1 MRHNA and CDR2 SNTAGT. This CDR3 spans 14 amino acids. Trimming shortened V by 0 bases and J by 1 base, and 7 bases separated the two germline ends. The CDR3 region is CASSDSEESYEQYV. CDR3 DNA sequence: TGTGCCAGCAGTGACTCTGAGGAGTCCTACGAGCAGTACGTC.

The rearrangement joins TRBV2 to TRBJ1-5; no clear D. Per germline, CDR1 SNHLY and CDR2 FYNNEI. This CDR3 has 15 amino acids. Trimming took off 3 bases at V and 4 bases at J, with 13 bases between the two ends. CDR3 residues: CASSEDGLANQPQHF. CDR3 DNA sequence: TGTGCCAGCAGTGAGGACGGACTGGCGAATCAGCCCCAGCATTTT.

The chain couples TRBV19 to TRBJ2-1, with a weak D call TRBD2 (7 bases). V was clipped by 0 bases and J by 12 bases, with 12 bases between them. Germline CDR1 reads LNHDA; CDR2 reads SQIVND (reference sequence). CDR3 size: 13 residues. The CDR3: CASSIDRGAGQFF. The DNA of the CDR3 is TGTGCCAGTAGTATAGATCGGGGGGCCGGGCAGTTCTTC.